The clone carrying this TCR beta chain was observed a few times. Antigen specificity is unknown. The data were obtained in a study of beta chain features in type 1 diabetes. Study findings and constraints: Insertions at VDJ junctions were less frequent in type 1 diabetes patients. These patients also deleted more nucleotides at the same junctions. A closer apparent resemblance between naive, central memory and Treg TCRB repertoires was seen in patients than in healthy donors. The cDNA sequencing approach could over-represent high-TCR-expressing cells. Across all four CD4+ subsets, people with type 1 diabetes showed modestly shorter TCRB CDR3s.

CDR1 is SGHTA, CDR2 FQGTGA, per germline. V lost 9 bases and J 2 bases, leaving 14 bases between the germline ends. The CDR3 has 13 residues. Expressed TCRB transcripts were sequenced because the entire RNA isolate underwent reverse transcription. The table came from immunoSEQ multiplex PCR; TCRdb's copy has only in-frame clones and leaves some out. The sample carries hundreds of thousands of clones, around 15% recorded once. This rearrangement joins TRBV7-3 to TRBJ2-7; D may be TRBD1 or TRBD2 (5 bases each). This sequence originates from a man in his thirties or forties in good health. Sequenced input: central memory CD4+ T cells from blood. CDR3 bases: TGTGCCAGTCGAAGGGACGGAACCTACGAGCAGTACTTC. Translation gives CASRRDGTYEQYF.